This T cell receptor (beta chain) derives from a study of blood T cells in healthy people across ages. This clonotype has a handful of counts. The target antigen is unknown. It was with a sample-barcoded 5' primer and a J-beta primer mix that a second PCR of roughly 6 to 11 cycles was run. TCRdb recomputed calls from the 5' RACE reads with MiXCR, one row per CDR3 protein. The table has 700,000 to 850,000 distinct CDR3 sequences, about 34% seen once. Notes on the study in general: Relative to aged donors, long-lived donors carried more naive CD4+ cells and displayed higher diversity.

The CDR3 sequence is 15 residues long. Trimming left V 1 base short and J 8 bases short, with 15 bases between. Germline V lookup: CDR1 SEHNR, CDR2 FQNEAQ (reference sequence). The source is a man aged 18 to 29 in good health. The chain combines TRBV7-9 with TRBJ2-1; TRBD1 is a possible D gene (6 bases). Specimen: blood. The CDR3 sequence is CASSLVAGVLDEQFF. In nucleotides, the CDR3 is TGTGCCAGCAGCTTAGTCGCAGGGGTTTTGGATGAGCAGTTCTTC.